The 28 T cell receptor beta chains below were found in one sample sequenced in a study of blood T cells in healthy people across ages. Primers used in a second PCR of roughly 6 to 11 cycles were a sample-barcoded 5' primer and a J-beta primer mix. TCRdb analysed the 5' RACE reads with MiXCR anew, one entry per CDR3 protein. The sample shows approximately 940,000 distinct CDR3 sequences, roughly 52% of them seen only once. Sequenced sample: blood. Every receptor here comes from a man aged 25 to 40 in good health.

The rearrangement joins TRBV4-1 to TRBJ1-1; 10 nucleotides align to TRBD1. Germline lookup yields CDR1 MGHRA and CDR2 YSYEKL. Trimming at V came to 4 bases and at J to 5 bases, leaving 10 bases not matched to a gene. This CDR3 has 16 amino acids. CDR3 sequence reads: CASSPQGGTGDTEAFF. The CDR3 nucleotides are TGCGCCAGCAGCCCTCAGGGAGGGACAGGGGATACTGAAGCTTTCTTT.

CDR3 sequence: CASSWLAGNTGELFF. The CDR3 DNA is TGTGCCAGCAGTTGGTTAGCGGGGAACACCGGGGAGCTGTTTTTT. The chain links TRBV6-6 to TRBJ2-2; 7 nucleotides agree with TRBD2. Trimming at V came to 4 bases and at J to 1 base, leaving 3 bases not matched to a gene. There are 15 residues in the CDR3. From germline, CDR1 is MNHNY and CDR2 SVGAGI (reference sequence).

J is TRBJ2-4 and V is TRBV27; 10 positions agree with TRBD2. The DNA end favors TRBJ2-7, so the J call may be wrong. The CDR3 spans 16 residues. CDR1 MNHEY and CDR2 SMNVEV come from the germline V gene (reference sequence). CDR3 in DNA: TGTGCCAGCAGCGTAACGAGCGGGGGGGCAGGATACGAGCAGTACTTC. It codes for CASSVTSGGAGYEQYF.

CDR3 protein: CSTALRLAVPYNEQFF. For the CDR3, the DNA is TGCAGTACTGCCCTTCGACTAGCGGTGCCCTACAATGAGCAGTTCTTC. V and J are TRBV20-1 and TRBJ2-1; 9 bases map to TRBD2. The CDR3 extends over 16 amino acids. V gave up 8 bases and J gave up 2 bases; unmatched junction bases: 13. Germline-derived CDR1 and CDR2 are DFQATT and SNEGSKA (reference sequence).

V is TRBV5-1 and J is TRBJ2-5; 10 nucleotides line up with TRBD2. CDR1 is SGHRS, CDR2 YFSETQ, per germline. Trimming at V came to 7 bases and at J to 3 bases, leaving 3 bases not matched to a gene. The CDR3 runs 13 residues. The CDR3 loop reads CASVGTSEETQYF. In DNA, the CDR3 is TGCGCCAGCGTCGGGACTAGCGAAGAGACCCAGTACTTC.

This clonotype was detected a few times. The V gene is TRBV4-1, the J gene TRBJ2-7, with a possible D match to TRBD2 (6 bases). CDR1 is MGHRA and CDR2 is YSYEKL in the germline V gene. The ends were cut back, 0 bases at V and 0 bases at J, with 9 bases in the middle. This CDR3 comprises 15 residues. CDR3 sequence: CASSQEPAGSYEQYF. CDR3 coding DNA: TGCGCCAGCAGCCAAGAACCAGCGGGCTCCTACGAGCAGTACTTC.

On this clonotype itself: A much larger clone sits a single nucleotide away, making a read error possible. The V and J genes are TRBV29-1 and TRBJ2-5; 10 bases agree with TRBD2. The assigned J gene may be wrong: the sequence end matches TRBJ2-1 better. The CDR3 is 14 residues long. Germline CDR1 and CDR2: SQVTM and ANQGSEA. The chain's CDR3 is CSVEEGLAWETQFF. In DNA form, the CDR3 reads TGCAGCGTTGAAGAGGGACTAGCGTGGGAGACCCAGTTCTTC.

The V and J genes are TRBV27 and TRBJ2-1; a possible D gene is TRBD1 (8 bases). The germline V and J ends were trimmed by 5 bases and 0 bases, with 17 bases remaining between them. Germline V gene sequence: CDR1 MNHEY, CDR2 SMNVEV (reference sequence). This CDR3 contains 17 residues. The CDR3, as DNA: TGTGCCAGCAGTCCTCGGACAGGGAGGGCCTCCTACAATGAGCAGTTCTTC. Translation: CASSPRTGRASYNEQFF.

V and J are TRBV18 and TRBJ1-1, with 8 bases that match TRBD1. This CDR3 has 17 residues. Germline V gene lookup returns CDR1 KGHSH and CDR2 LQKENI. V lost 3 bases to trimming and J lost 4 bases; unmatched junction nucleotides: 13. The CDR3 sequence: CASSPTPGQVDGTEAFF. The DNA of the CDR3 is TGTGCCAGCTCACCTACGCCGGGACAGGTTGATGGCACTGAAGCTTTCTTT.

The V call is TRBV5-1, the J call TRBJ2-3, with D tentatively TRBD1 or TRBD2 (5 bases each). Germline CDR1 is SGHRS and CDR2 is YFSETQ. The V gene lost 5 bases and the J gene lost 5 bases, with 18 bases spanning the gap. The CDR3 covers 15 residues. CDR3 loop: CASRLGPLYVDTQYF. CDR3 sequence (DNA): TGCGCCAGCAGGCTGGGACCCCTGTATGTAGATACGCAGTATTTT.

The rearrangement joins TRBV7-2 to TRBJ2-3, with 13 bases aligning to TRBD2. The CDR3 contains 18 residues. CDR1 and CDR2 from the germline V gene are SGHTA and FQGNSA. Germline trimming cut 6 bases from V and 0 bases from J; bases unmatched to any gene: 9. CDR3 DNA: TGTGCCAGCAGGTATGGACTAGCGGGAGCTACTAGCACAGATACGCAGTATTTT. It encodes CASRYGLAGATSTDTQYF.

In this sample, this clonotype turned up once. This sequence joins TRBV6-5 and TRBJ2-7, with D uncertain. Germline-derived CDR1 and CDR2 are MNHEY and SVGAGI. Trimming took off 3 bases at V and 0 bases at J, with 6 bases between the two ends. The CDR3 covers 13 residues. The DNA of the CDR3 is TGTGCCAGCAGTTATCAGAGCTCCTACGAGCAGTACTTC. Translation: CASSYQSSYEQYF.

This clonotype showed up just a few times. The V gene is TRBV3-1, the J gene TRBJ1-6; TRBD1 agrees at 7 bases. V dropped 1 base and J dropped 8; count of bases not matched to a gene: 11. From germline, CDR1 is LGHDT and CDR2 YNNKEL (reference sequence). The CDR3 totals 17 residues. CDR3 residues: CASSQGARQGRHSPLHF. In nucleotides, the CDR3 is TGTGCCAGCAGCCAAGGGGCTCGACAGGGACGGCATTCACCCCTCCACTTT. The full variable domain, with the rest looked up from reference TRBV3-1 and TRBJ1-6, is DTAVSQTPKYLVTQMGNDKSIKCEQNLGHDTMYWYKQDSKKFLKIMFSYNNKELIINETVPNRFSPKSPDKAHLNLHINSLELGDSAVYFCASSQGARQGRHSPLHFGNGTRLTVT.

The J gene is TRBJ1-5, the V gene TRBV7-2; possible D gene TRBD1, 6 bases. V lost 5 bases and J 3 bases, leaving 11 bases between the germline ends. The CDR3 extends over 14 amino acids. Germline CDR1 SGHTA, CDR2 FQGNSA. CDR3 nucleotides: TGTGCCAGCAGCCAACAGGGTACCAATCAGCCCCAGCATTTT. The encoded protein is CASSQQGTNQPQHF.

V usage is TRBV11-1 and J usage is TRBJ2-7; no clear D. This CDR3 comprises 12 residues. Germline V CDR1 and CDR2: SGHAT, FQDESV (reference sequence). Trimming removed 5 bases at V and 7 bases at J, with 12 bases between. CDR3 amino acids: CASSNRPSEQYF. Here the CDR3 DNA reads TGTGCCAGCAGCAACAGACCGAGTGAGCAGTACTTC.

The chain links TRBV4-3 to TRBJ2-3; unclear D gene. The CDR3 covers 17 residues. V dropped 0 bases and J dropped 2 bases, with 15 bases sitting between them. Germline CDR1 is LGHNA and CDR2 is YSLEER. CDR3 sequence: CASSQEVGQVFTDTQYF. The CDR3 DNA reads TGCGCCAGCAGCCAAGAGGTGGGCCAGGTCTTCACAGATACGCAGTATTTT.

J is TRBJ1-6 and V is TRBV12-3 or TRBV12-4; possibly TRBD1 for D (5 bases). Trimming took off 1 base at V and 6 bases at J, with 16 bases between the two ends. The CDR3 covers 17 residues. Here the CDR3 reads CASSLGAGHFTNSPLHF. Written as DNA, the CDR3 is TGTGCCAGCAGTTTAGGGGCAGGACACTTCACTAATTCACCCCTCCACTTT.

DNA of the CDR3: TGCAGCGGTACGACAGGGGGTGCGAACACCGGGGAGCTGTTTTTT. Translating gives CSGTTGGANTGELFF. The V gene is TRBV29-1, the J gene TRBJ2-2, with 9 bases that match TRBD1. V shed 7 bases, J shed 0 bases, and the junction held 6 bases outside the gene matches. The CDR3 extends over 15 amino acids. In germline, CDR1 is SQVTM, CDR2 ANQGSEA.

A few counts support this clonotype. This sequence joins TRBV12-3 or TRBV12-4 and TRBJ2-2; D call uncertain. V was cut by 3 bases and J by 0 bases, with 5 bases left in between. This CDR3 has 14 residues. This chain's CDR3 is CASSFDPNTGELFF. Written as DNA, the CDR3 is TGTGCCAGCAGTTTTGATCCGAACACCGGGGAGCTGTTTTTT.

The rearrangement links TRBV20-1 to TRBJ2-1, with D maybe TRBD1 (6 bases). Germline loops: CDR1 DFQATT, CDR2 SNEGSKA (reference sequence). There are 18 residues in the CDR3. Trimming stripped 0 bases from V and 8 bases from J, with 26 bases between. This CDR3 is CSARDPSGLAGAGYEQFF. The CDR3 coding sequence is TGCAGTGCTAGAGATCCCTCCGGCCTAGCAGGGGCAGGGTATGAGCAGTTCTTC.

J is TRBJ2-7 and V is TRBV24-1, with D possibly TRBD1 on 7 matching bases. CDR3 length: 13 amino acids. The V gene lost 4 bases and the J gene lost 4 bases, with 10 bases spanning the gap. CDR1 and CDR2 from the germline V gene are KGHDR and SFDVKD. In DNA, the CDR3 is TGTGCCACCAGTGAGGCAGGGGGGTACGAGCAGTACTTC. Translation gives CATSEAGGYEQYF.

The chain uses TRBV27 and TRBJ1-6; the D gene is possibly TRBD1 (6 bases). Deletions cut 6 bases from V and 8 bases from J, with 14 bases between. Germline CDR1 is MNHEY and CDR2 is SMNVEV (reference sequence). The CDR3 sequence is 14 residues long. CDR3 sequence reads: CASRYRAADSPLHF. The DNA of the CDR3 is TGTGCCAGCAGATACAGGGCCGCGGATTCACCCCTCCACTTT.

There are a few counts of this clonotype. CDR3 in amino acids: CASSGSRGGYNEQFF. The CDR3 nucleotides read TGTGCCAGCAGTGGTAGTCGGGGGGGCTACAATGAGCAGTTCTTC. The rearrangement links TRBV2 to TRBJ2-1, with 8 bases fitting TRBD2. J was trimmed by 3 bases and V by 4 bases; bases with no gene match: 5. The CDR3 extends over 15 amino acids. Germline V gene data show CDR1 as SNHLY and CDR2 as FYNNEI.

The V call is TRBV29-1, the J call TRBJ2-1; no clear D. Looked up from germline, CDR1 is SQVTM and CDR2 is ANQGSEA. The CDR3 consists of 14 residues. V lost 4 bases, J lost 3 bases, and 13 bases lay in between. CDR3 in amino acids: CSVVLTDIYNEQFF. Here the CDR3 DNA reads TGCAGCGTTGTCCTTACCGACATCTACAATGAGCAGTTCTTC.

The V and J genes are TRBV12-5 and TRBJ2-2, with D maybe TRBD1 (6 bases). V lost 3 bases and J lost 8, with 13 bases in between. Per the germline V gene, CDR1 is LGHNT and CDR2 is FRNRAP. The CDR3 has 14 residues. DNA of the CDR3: TGTGCTAGTGGTTTCGGACAGTCCCCGGGGGAGCTGTTTTTT. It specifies CASGFGQSPGELFF.

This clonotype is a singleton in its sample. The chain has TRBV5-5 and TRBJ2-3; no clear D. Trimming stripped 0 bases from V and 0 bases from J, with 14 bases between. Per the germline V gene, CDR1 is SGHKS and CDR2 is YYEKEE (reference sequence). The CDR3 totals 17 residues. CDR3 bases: TGTGCCAGCAGCTTGGGACCTGGGTACATTAGCACAGATACGCAGTATTTT. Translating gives CASSLGPGYISTDTQYF.

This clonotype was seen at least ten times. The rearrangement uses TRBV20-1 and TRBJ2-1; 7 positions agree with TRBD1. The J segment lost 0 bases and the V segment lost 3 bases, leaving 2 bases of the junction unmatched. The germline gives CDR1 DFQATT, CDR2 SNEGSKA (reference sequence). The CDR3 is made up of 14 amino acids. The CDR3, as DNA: TGCAGTGCTAGTTGGGACAGCTCCTACAATGAGCAGTTCTTC. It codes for CSASWDSSYNEQFF.

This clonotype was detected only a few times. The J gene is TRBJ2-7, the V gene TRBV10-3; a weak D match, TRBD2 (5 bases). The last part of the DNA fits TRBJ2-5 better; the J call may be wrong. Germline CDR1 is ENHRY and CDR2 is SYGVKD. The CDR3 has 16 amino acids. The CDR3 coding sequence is TGTGCCATCAGTGAACTACTAGGCGGGCTGGCGGAGACCCAGTACTTC. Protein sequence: CAISELLGGLAETQYF.